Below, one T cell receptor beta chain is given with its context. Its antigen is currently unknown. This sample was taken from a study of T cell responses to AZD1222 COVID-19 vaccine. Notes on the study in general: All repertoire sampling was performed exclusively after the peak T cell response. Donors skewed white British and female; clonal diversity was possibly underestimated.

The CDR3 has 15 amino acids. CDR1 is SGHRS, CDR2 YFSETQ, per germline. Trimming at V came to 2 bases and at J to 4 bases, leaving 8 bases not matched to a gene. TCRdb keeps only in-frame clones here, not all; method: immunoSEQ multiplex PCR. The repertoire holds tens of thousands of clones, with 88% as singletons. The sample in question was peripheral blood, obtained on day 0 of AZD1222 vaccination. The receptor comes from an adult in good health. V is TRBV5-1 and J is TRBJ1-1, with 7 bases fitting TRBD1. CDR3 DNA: TGCGCCAGCAGCTTATCGGTCCAGGGGGGCACTGAAGCTTTCTTT. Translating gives CASSLSVQGGTEAFF.